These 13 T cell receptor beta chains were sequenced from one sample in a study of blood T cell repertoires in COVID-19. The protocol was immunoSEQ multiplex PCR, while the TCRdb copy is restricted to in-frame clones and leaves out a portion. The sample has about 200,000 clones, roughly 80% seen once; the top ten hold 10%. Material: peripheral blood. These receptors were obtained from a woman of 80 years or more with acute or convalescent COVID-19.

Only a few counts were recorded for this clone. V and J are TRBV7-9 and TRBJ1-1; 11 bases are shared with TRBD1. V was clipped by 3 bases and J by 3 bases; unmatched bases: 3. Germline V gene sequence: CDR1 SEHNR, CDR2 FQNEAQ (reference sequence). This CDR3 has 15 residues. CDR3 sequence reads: CASSFGTGGDTEAFF. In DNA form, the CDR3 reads TGTGCCAGCAGCTTTGGGACAGGGGGGGACACTGAAGCTTTCTTT.

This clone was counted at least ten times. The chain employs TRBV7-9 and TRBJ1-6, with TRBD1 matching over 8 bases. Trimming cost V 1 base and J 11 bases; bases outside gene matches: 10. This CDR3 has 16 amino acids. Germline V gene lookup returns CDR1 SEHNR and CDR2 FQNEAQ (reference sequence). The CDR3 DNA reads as TGTGCCAGCAGCTTAGGGCCGACAGGGGAAGGGACACCCCTCCACTTT. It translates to CASSLGPTGEGTPLHF. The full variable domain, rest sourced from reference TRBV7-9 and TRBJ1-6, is DTGVSQNPRHKITKRGQNVTFRCDPISEHNRLYWYRQTLGQGPEFLTYFQNEAQLEKSRLLSDRFSAERPKGSFSTLEIQRTEQGDSAMYLCASSLGPTGEGTPLHFGNGTRLTVT.

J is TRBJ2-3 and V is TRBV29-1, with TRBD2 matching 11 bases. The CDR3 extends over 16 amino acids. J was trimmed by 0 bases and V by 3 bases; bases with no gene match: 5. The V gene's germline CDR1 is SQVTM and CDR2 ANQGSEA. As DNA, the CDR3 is TGCAGCGTTGAGGGACTAGCGGACTCTAGCACAGATACGCAGTATTTT. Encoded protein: CSVEGLADSSTDTQYF.

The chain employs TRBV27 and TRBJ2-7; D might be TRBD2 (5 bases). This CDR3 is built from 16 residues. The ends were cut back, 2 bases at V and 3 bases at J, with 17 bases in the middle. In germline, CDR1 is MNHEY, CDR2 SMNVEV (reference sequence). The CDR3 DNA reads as TGTGCCAGCAGTTTACCCACTAGACAAGCCCACTACGAGCAGTACTTC. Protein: CASSLPTRQAHYEQYF.

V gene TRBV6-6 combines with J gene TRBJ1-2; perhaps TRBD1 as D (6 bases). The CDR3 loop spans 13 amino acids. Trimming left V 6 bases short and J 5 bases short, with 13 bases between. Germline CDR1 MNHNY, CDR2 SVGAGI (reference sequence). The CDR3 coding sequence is TGTGCCAGCAGAGAAGGACAGTCGTATGGCTACACCTTC. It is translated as CASREGQSYGYTF.

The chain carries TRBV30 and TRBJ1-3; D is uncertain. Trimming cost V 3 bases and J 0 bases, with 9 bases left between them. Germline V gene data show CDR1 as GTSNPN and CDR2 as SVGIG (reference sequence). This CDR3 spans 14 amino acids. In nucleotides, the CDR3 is TGTGCCTGGAGAGCCCATTACTCTGGAAACACCATATATTTT. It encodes CAWRAHYSGNTIYF.

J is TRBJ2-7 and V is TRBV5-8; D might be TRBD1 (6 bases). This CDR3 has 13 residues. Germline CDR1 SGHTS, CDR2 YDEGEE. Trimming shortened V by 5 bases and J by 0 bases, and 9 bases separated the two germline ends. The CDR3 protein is CASRARGSYEQYF. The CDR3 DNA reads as TGTGCCAGCAGGGCCAGGGGCTCCTACGAGCAGTACTTC.

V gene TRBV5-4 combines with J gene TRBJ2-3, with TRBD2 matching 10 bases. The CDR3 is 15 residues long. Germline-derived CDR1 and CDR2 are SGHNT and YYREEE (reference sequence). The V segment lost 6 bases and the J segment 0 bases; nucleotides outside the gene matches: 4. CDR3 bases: TGTGCCAGCACTAAGACTAGCGGGAGCACAGATACGCAGTATTTT. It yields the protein CASTKTSGSTDTQYF.

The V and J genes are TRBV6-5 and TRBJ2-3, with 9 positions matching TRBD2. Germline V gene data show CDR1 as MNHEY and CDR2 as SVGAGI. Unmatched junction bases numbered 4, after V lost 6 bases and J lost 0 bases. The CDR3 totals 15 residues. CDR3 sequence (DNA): TGTGCCAGCAGGAGGACTAGCGAAAGCACAGATACGCAGTATTTT. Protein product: CASRRTSESTDTQYF.

This chain's CDR3 is CASSQETAVGPQHF. The CDR3 coding sequence is TGTGCCAGCAGCCAAGAGACAGCTGTGGGGCCCCAGCATTTT. The V call is TRBV3-1 (or the pseudogene TRBV3-2), the J call TRBJ1-5; D might be TRBD1 (5 bases). The CDR3 is 14 amino acids. Germline CDR1 reads LGHDT; CDR2 reads YNNKEL (reference sequence). Trimming took off 0 bases at V and 9 bases at J, with 12 bases between the two ends.

The CDR3 DNA reads TGTGCCAGCATTTTAGGCGGGGAGGTGTACTTC. Its translation: CASILGGEVYF. This chain uses TRBV2 with TRBJ2-5, with D possibly TRBD2 on 6 matching bases. V shed 7 bases and J shed 13 bases, with 16 bases lying between them. The CDR3 contains 11 residues. Germline loops: CDR1 SNHLY, CDR2 FYNNEI.

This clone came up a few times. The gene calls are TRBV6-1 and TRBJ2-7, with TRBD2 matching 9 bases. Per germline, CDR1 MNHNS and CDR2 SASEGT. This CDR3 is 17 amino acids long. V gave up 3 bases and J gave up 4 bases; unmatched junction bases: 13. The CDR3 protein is CASSEAIPGLARYEQYF. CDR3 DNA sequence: TGTGCCAGCAGTGAGGCTATTCCGGGACTAGCACGGTACGAGCAGTACTTC.

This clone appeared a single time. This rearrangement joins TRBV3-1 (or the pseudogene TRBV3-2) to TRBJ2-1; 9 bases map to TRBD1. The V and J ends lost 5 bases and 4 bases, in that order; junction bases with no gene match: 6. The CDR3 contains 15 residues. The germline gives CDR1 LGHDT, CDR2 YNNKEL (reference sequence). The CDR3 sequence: CASSTRDREYNEQFF. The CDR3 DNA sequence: TGTGCCAGCAGCACCCGGGACAGGGAATACAATGAGCAGTTCTTC.